These T cell receptor beta chains were read from a single sample in a study of blood T cell repertoires in COVID-19. The method was immunoSEQ multiplex PCR; TCRdb's version includes in-frame clones alone and lacks a portion of them. The sample gives about 80,000 clones, roughly 82% of which show up once; around 12% is in the top ten. Input material: peripheral blood. The receptors were gathered from a man older than 75 with acute or convalescent COVID-19. Each CDR3 is given with its conserved first and last residue. Fields, in order: clone size, V gene, J gene, D gene, CDR3 DNA, CDR3 protein. D genes are given only for firm matches. Clone size is given for some rows only: seen once, a few or many times, or a class if the clone is expanded.

NA	TRBV9	TRBJ2-2	TRBD1	TGTGCCAGCAGCGTGACAGGGATTTACACCGGGGAGCTGTTTTTT	CASSVTGIYTGELFF
NA	TRBV5-1	TRBJ2-3	TRBD2	TGCGCCAGCAGACTTACTACCGGGACTAGCGGGGGGCGCACAGATACGCAGTATTTT	CASRLTTGTSGGRTDTQYF
NA	TRBV15	TRBJ2-7	TRBD1	TGTGCCACCAGCAGAGATCAACAGGGGTACGAGCAGTACTTC	CATSRDQQGYEQYF
NA	TRBV19	TRBJ2-7	NA	TGTGCCAGTAGTAGGAGGGACAGCTCCTACGAGCAGTACTTC	CASSRRDSSYEQYF
NA	TRBV15	TRBJ1-2	TRBD1	TGTGCCACCAGCAGACTTATCGGACAGGGAGGCTATGGCTACACCTTC	CATSRLIGQGGYGYTF
NA	TRBV7-2	TRBJ1-4	TRBD1	TGTGCCAGCAGCCGACAGGGCAATGAAAAACTGTTTTTT	CASSRQGNEKLFF
NA	TRBV6-1	TRBJ1-1	TRBD1	TGTGCCAGCAGTGACCGCGGACAGGGGAGGACTGAAGCTTTCTTT	CASSDRGQGRTEAFF
NA	TRBV5-1	TRBJ1-3	NA	TGCGCCAGCAGAGATTTGGCAGGAAACACCATATATTTT	CASRDLAGNTIYF
few	TRBV14	TRBJ2-2	NA	TGTGCCAGCAGCCAAGGCAGATACACCGGGGAGCTGTTTTTT	CASSQGRYTGELFF
NA	TRBV3-1/TRBV3-2	TRBJ2-3	NA	TGTGCCAGCAGCCAAGTTTACCCGGGGGGCTACACAGATACGCAGTATTTT	CASSQVYPGGYTDTQYF
NA	TRBV10-2	TRBJ2-3	TRBD2	TGCGCCAGCAGTGAGTCGCGGGGGGCGATCACAGATACGCAGTATTTT	CASSESRGAITDTQYF
NA	TRBV3-1/TRBV3-2	TRBJ2-1	NA	TGTGCCAGCAGCCAAGTACTGGACAGATTCAATGAGCAGTTCTTC	CASSQVLDRFNEQFF
NA	TRBV18	TRBJ2-7	TRBD2	TGTGCCAGCTCACCAGGGCGGGGGAGCTCCTACGAGCAGTACTTC	CASSPGRGSSYEQYF
NA	TRBV4-1	TRBJ2-7	TRBD1	TGCGCCAGCAGCCAACCTCGCGGGGGACAGGGGATACGCGAGCAGTACTTC	CASSQPRGGQGIREQYF
NA	TRBV9	TRBJ1-1	NA	TGTGCCAGCAGCGTAGCGTCGAACACTGAAGCTTTCTTT	CASSVASNTEAFF
NA	TRBV5-1	TRBJ2-2	NA	TGCGCCAGCAGCTTGGAATGGGGCAACACCGGGGAGCTGTTTTTT	CASSLEWGNTGELFF
NA	TRBV2	TRBJ1-1	TRBD1	TGTGCCAGCAGTGAAGCATCAGGGGGAACTGAAGCTTTCTTT	CASSEASGGTEAFF
NA	TRBV3-1/TRBV3-2	TRBJ2-1	TRBD2	TGTGCCAGCAGCCGGGACTACGAGCAGTTCTTC	CASSRDYEQFF
NA	TRBV23-1	TRBJ1-5	NA	TGCGCCAGCAGTCACTCCTTGACAGGTGATCAGCCCCAGCATTTT	CASSHSLTGDQPQHF
NA	TRBV3-1/TRBV3-2	TRBJ1-2	TRBD1	TGTGCCAGCAGCCAAACCGGACAGGGGAGCTATGGCTACACCTTC	CASSQTGQGSYGYTF
NA	TRBV29-1	TRBJ2-3	NA	TGCAGCGTTGGAGGGACAACTTTAAATACGCAGTATTTT	CSVGGTTLNTQYF
NA	TRBV5-1	TRBJ2-1	TRBD2	TGCGCCAGCAGCATCGGGACTAGCGGGGCATCCGAGCAGTTCTTC	CASSIGTSGASEQFF
NA	TRBV18	TRBJ2-7	NA	TGTGCCAGCTCACCACCTATCTACGAGCAGTACTTC	CASSPPIYEQYF
NA	TRBV29-1	TRBJ1-1	NA	TGCAGCGTTGGTCTGGGCATAAGGAAAACTGAAGCTTTCTTT	CSVGLGIRKTEAFF
few	TRBV5-1	TRBJ1-2	NA	TGCGCCAGCAGCCCCGGACAGCCAAACATTAACTATGGCTACACCTTC	CASSPGQPNINYGYTF
NA	TRBV27	TRBJ2-2	TRBD1	TGTGCCAGCAGCCTCAGGGGGAGGAACACCGGGGAGCTGTTTTTT	CASSLRGRNTGELFF
few	TRBV7-8	TRBJ1-3	TRBD1	TGTGCCAGCAGCTTAGGCGGGACAGGGGCTGGAAACACCATATATTTT	CASSLGGTGAGNTIYF
few	TRBV6-1	TRBJ2-3	TRBD2	TGTGCCAGCAGTGTCGGTAGCGGGGGGGGCACAGATACGCAGTATTTT	CASSVGSGGGTDTQYF
NA	TRBV7-9	TRBJ1-2	NA	TGTGCCAGCAGCTTAATGGGGCAGGGGAGAAATGGCTACACCTTC	CASSLMGQGRNGYTF
NA	TRBV6-5	TRBJ2-2	NA	TGTGCCAGCAGTTCTCGGGCCCGGGGAAACACCGGGGAGCTGTTTTTT	CASSSRARGNTGELFF
NA	TRBV2	TRBJ1-4	NA	TGTGCCAGCAGTGACGAACAGGAGGGTGAAAAACTGTTTTTT	CASSDEQEGEKLFF
NA	TRBV9	TRBJ2-7	TRBD1	TGTGCCAGCAGCCCCCGACAGGGTGAGCGACTCGGAACCTACGAGCAGTACTTC	CASSPRQGERLGTYEQYF
NA	TRBV5-6	TRBJ2-1	NA	TGTGCCAGCAGGACTACAGCATACAATGAGCAGTTCTTC	CASRTTAYNEQFF
NA	TRBV7-6	TRBJ2-3	TRBD2	TGTGCCAGCAGCCGTAGCGGGGGGGCCCAAAATACGCAGTATTTT	CASSRSGGAQNTQYF
NA	TRBV7-9	TRBJ2-1	TRBD1	TGTGCCAGCAGCTCCGGACAGGGGGAGGCCGGGGCTTACTACAATGAGCAGTTCTTC	CASSSGQGEAGAYYNEQFF
NA	TRBV19	TRBJ2-1	TRBD2	TGTGCCAGTACCGAACTAGCGGGGGGATACAATGAGCAGTTCTTC	CASTELAGGYNEQFF
NA	TRBV24-1	TRBJ2-5	TRBD1	TGTGCCACCAGTATGACAGGGCAAGAGACCCAGTACTTC	CATSMTGQETQYF
NA	TRBV7-2	TRBJ2-7	NA	TGTGCCAGCAGCATCGGACAATCCTACGAGCAGTACTTC	CASSIGQSYEQYF
NA	TRBV7-8	TRBJ2-5	NA	TGTGCCAGCAGACCCGACAACCAAGAGACCCAGTACTTC	CASRPDNQETQYF
NA	TRBV6-1	TRBJ1-5	NA	TGTGCCAGCAGTGCCTCCCGGGACACCGGCAATCAGCCCCAGCATTTT	CASSASRDTGNQPQHF
NA	TRBV6-5	TRBJ2-2	NA	TGTGCCAGCAGTTACAGATCAGATTTCCGGGAGCTGTTTTTT	CASSYRSDFRELFF
NA	TRBV5-1	TRBJ1-2	TRBD1	TGCGCCAGCAGCTTGGCGGGACAGGATAATGGCTACACCTTC	CASSLAGQDNGYTF
NA	TRBV29-1	TRBJ1-2	NA	TGCAGCGTGGGTGACGGGTACACCTTC	CSVGDGYTF
NA	TRBV7-9	TRBJ1-1	NA	TGTGCCAGCAGCTTACACGGGGAGGCTGAAGCTTTCTTT	CASSLHGEAEAFF
NA	TRBV5-1	TRBJ1-4	TRBD1	TGCGCCAGCAGTAGCGACGTACGACAGGGTAGAAAACTGTTTTTT	CASSSDVRQGRKLFF
many	TRBV7-9	TRBJ2-3	TRBD1	TGTGCCAGCAGTCCTGACAGGGGTTACACAGATACGCAGTATTTT	CASSPDRGYTDTQYF
few	TRBV5-1	TRBJ2-3	TRBD1	TGCGCCAGCAGCTTGACAGGGGGCGCATCAGATACGCAGTATTTT	CASSLTGGASDTQYF
NA	TRBV5-4	TRBJ2-5	NA	TGTGCCAGCAGCTTGCAGGGGCGAGGAGAGACCCAGTACTTC	CASSLQGRGETQYF
few	TRBV5-5	TRBJ1-5	TRBD1	TGTGCCAGCAGCAGAAAGACAGGGGGGGATCAGCCCCAGCATTTT	CASSRKTGGDQPQHF
NA	TRBV18	TRBJ1-1	NA	TGTGCCAGCTCACCCGAGCCAGGGGAAGCTTTCTTT	CASSPEPGEAFF
few	TRBV5-1	TRBJ1-6	NA	TGCGCCAGCAGCTTGGACAGTACTGGATCACCCCTCCACTTT	CASSLDSTGSPLHF
NA	TRBV7-9	TRBJ2-2	NA	TGTGCCAGCAGCTCCCGTGACACCGGGGAGCTGTTTTTT	CASSSRDTGELFF
few	TRBV19	TRBJ1-5	TRBD1	TGTGCCAGTAGTACACAGGGGGGCCCTCAGCCCCAGCATTTT	CASSTQGGPQPQHF
once	TRBV11-3	TRBJ2-3	NA	TGTGCCAGCAGCTTTGAGGGAGGCACAGATACGCAGTATTTT	CASSFEGGTDTQYF
once	TRBV2	TRBJ2-7	NA	TGTGCCAGCAGTGAAAATCATGCGGGCGAGCAGTACTTC	CASSENHAGEQYF